This T cell receptor (beta chain) stems from a study of shared clonotypes between healthy human individuals. This clone was detected only once. Antigen unknown. Naive CD8 cells, CD45RO-negative and positively selected for CCR7, excluded terminally differentiated effector memory CD45RA+ cells. Profiled with immunoSEQ multiplex PCR; TCRdb holds only in-frame clones, not every one. This sample has a few million clones, with 93% found just once. Per germline, CDR1 PRHDT and CDR2 FYEKMQ (reference sequence). The V end was cut by 4 bases, the J end by 7 bases, with 8 bases between. This CDR3 contains 12 residues. The study's findings and limits: When compared with the clonotypes that were shared by all four sorted-subset donors, the non-shared clonotypes turned out to have lower generation probabilities.

Sequencing was carried out using naive CD8+ T cells from PBMCs. The TCR originated in a man between 18 and 29 years old in good health. Some clones in this sample may be carry-over from other donors' samples. This chain connects TRBV13 to TRBJ2-1; D call uncertain. CDR3 sequence reads: CASSWAQNEQFF. The CDR3 nucleotides are TGTGCCAGCAGCTGGGCCCAGAATGAGCAGTTCTTC. Full variable domain (missing parts from reference TRBV13 and TRBJ2-1): AAGVIQSPRHLIKEKRETATLKCYPIPRHDTVYWYQQGPGQDPQFLISFYEKMQSDKGSIPDRFSAQQFSDYHSELNMSSLELGDSALYFCASSWAQNEQFFGPGTRLTVL.